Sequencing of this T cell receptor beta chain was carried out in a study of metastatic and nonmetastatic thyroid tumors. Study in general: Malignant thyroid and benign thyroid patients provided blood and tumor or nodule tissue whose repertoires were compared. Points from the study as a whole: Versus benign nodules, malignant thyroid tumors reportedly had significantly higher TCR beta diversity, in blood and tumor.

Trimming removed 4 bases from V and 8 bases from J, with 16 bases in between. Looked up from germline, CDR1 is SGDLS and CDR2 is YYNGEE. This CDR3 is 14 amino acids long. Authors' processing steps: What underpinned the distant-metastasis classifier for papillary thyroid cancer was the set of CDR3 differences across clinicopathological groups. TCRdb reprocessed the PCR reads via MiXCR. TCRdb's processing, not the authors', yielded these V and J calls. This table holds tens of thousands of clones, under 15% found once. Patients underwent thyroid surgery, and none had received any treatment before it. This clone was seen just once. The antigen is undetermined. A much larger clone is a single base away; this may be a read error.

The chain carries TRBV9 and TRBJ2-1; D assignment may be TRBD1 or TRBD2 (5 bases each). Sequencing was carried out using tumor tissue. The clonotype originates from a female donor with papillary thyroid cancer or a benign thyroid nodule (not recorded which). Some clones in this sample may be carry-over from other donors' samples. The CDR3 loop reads CASSFLLWDHEQFF. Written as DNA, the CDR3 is TGTGCCAGCAGCTTTCTTCTGTGGGACCATGAGCAGTTCTTC.